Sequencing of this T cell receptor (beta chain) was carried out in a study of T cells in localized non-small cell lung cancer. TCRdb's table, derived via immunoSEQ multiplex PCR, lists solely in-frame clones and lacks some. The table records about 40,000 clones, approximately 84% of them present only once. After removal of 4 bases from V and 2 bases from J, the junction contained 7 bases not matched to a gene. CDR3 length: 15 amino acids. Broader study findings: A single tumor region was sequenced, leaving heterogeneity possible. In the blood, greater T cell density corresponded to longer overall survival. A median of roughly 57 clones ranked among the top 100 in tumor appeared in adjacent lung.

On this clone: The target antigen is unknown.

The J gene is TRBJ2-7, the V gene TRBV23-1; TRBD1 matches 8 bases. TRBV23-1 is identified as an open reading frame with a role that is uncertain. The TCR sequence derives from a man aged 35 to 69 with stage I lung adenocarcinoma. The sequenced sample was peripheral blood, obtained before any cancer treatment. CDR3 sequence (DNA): TGCGCCAGCAGTCTCCCAGGGGGCCTCCCCTACGAGCAGTACTTC. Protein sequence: CASSLPGGLPYEQYF.